This section outlines one TCR beta chain sequence together with its context. This clonotype has more than one count but fewer than ten. Its antigen is not yet known. There are no base qualities to consult, and no much larger clone falls within one base. Every donor was a healthy Caucasian. Three pairs of female monozygotic twins, all aged roughly 18 to 29 years, were included in the twin cohort. Peripheral blood mononuclear cells were the source from which RNA for the TCR libraries was isolated. The entry originates in a study of identical twins listed by TCRdb under 2016. General notes on the study: TCR alpha and beta repertoires from monozygotic twins, unrelated adults of various ages and cord blood were deep-sequenced to test whether fetal clonotypes persist. To rule out contamination, the twin experiments were replicated at different times with different library preparation protocols. Overall study results and their limits: Out-of-frame TCR alpha sequences shared between twins showed an excess of low generation-probability sequences compared with coincidental sharing between unrelated individuals. Because the same donors could not be followed over many years, conclusions were based on cross-sectional statistical analysis. Invariant T cells such as MAIT and iNKT could partly confound zero-insertion analyses, though diverse VJ usage argued against this for most clonotypes. The excess sharing between twins in beta out-of-frame sequences was weaker because fewer shared sequences reduced the signal-to-noise ratio. In monozygotic twins, out-of-frame TCR alpha sharing was systematically underestimated by recombination models, although the models agreed with sharing between unrelated individuals. Fewer insertions were carried by abundant cord blood beta clonotypes, a similar but weaker trend appeared in young adult naive repertoires, and no such trend appeared in memory repertoires.

Libraries were built with 5' RACE. Sequencer: Illumina HiSeq 2000. A universal primer binding site was added through template switching, and the final cDNA carried a unique molecular identifier so that TCR cDNA molecules could be counted accurately. Specific primers in the conserved constant-segment region were used to synthesize first-strand cDNA for the TCR alpha and beta chains. To control for contamination, every cDNA library carried two barcodes: a SMART-Mk sample barcode plus Illumina barcodes. Two successive PCR steps introduced TruSeq adapter sequences along with Illumina sample barcodes. The TCR alpha and beta cDNA libraries were sequenced on the Illumina HiSeq platform using custom primers. Regarding the original processing steps: MiGEC processed the raw reads to extract unique molecular identifiers, while MiXCR was used to determine the CDR3 positions. For each individual, recombination models were inferred using an EM algorithm with the repgenHMM and IGoR tools. Shared clonotypes were analyzed with the tcR package in R, and sharing was normalized by the product of cloneset sizes. Out-of-frame nonproductive sequences were analyzed to study raw recombination free of thymic and clonal selection effects. TCRdb trimmed the raw reads at Q25, called clones with MiXCR and kept productive beta chains. Here each entry gathers all rows of one CDR3 protein and keeps the most common genes and DNA. TCRdb, not the authors, supplied the V and J calls. Counted in this sample were hundreds of thousands of distinct CDR3 sequences; approximately 13% of them appeared once. The top ten hold around 1.5% of the sample.

The same data also contributed to another study, on yellow fever vaccine responses in identical twins. As the second publication notes: According to the authors, the vaccine-induced T cell response in identical twins seemed to be partly convergent and partly specific to each individual. In identical twins, the study followed T cell clones that responded to the vaccine with precision.

Sequencing was performed on PBMCs. The source of this sequence is a woman aged 18-29 years in good health.

The CDR3: CASSVLSAPLYGYTF. The DNA reads as follows: TGTGCCAGCAGTGTCTTGTCCGCGCCCCTCTATGGCTACACCTTC. Here the chain combines TRBV25-1 and TRBJ1-2; the D gene remains uncertain. Taken from the germline V gene, the CDR1 and CDR2 loops are MGHDK and SYGVNS. From the cysteine through the phenylalanine, the CDR3 covers 15 amino acids. Only the CDR3 DNA stays, 45 bases, in frame from base 1. V loses 4 bases, J loses 4 bases, and the germline ends lie 16 bases apart.